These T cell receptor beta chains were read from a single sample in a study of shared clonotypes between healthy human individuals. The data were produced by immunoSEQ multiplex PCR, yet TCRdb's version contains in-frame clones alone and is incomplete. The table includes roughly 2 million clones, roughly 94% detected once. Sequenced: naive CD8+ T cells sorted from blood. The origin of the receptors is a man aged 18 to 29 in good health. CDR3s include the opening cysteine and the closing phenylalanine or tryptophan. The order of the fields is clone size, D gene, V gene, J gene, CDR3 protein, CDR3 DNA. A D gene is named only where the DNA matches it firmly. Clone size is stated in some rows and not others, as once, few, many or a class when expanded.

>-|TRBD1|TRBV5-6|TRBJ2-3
CASSSSGTGRDTQYF
TGTGCCAGCAGCTCCTCCGGGACAGGGCGTGATACGCAGTATTTT
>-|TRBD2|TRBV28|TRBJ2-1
CASSLGLADYNEQFF
TGTGCCAGCAGTCTTGGACTAGCGGATTACAATGAGCAGTTCTTC
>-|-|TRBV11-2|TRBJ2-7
CASSPPEYEQYF
TGTGCCAGCAGCCCCCCGGAGTACGAGCAGTACTTC
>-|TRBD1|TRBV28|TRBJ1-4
CASSWTGGVEKLFF
TGTGCCAGCAGCTGGACAGGGGGTGTTGAAAAACTGTTTTTT
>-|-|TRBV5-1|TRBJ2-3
CASSLVLSGFTDTQYF
TGCGCCAGCAGCTTGGTACTGAGCGGGTTCACAGATACGCAGTATTTT
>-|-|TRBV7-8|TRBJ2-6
CASSLGVSGANVLTF
TGTGCCAGCAGCTTAGGAGTCTCTGGGGCCAACGTCCTGACTTTC
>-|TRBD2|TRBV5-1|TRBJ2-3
CASSPGGAYLLDTQYF
TGCGCCAGCAGCCCCGGGGGGGCGTACCTCTTAGATACGCAGTATTTT
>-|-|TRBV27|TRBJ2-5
CASSLVSQETQYF
TGTGCCAGCAGTTTAGTCAGTCAAGAGACCCAGTACTTC
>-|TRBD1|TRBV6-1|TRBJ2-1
CASRFGQESYNEQFF
TGTGCCAGCAGATTCGGACAGGAATCCTACAATGAGCAGTTCTTC
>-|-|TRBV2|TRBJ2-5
CASSGLERASQETQYF
TGTGCCAGCAGTGGCCTTGAGAGAGCGAGCCAAGAGACCCAGTACTTC
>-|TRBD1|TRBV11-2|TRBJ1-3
CASSHHRGPVGNTIYF
TGTGCCAGCAGCCATCACAGGGGGCCGGTTGGAAACACCATATATTTT
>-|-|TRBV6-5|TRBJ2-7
CASSYSWDTYEQYF
TGTGCCAGCAGTTACTCGTGGGACACCTACGAGCAGTACTTC
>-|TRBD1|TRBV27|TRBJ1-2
CASSFGTDGRYYGYTF
TGTGCCAGCAGTTTCGGGACAGACGGTCGATACTATGGCTACACCTTC
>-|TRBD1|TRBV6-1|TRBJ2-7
CASRSRQGAPYEQYF
TGTGCCAGCAGATCTAGACAGGGGGCCCCCTACGAGCAGTACTTC
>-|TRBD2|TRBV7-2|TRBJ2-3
CASSSGLAGPDTQYF
TGTGCCAGCAGCTCGGGACTAGCGGGACCAGATACGCAGTATTTT
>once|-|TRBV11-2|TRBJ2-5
CASSLVGGGMGETQYF
TGTGCCAGCAGCTTAGTTGGTGGGGGCATGGGAGAGACCCAGTACTTC
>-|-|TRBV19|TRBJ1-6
CASTSVGPLNSPLHF
TGTGCCAGTACCTCCGTGGGACCCCTTAATTCACCCCTCCACTTT
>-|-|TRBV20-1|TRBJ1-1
CSAWENTEAFF
TGCAGTGCTTGGGAAAACACTGAAGCTTTCTTT
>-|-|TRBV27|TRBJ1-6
CASSFIGPLDSPLHF
TGTGCCAGCAGTTTTATTGGGCCGTTGGATTCACCCCTCCACTTT
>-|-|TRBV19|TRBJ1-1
CASSIGANTEAFF
TGTGCCAGTAGTATTGGAGCCAACACTGAAGCTTTCTTT
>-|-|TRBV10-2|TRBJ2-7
CASKGAGSEIYEQYF
TGCGCCAGCAAAGGTGCCGGAAGCGAAATTTACGAGCAGTACTTC
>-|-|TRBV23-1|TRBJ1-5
CASSPPGGGDQPQHF
TGCGCCAGCAGTCCCCCCGGGGGCGGGGATCAGCCCCAGCATTTT
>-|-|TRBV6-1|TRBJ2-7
CASTTRGPNYEQYF
TGTGCCAGCACCACCCGGGGTCCAAACTACGAGCAGTACTTC
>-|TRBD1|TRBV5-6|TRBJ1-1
CASRADIPGQGNTEAFF
TGTGCCAGCAGGGCTGACATACCGGGACAGGGGAACACTGAAGCTTTCTTT
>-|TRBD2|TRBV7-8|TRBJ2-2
CASSPILAGVVGELFF
TGTGCCAGCAGCCCCATCCTAGCGGGAGTAGTCGGGGAGCTGTTTTTT
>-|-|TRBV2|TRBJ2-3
CASSEFGTRTDTQYF
TGTGCCAGCAGTGAGTTCGGGACCCGCACAGATACGCAGTATTTT
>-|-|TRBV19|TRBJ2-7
CASHPPGAHEQYF
TGTGCCAGTCATCCGCCGGGGGCTCACGAGCAGTACTTC
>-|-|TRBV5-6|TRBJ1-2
CASSLAASNYGYTF
TGTGCCAGCAGCTTGGCGGCCAGTAACTATGGCTACACCTTC
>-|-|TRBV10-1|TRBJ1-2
CASSESTQRGLDGYTF
TGCGCCAGCAGTGAGTCGACTCAAAGGGGCTTGGATGGCTACACCTTC
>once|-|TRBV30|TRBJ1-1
CAWSYQNTEAFF
TGTGCCTGGAGTTACCAGAACACTGAAGCTTTCTTT
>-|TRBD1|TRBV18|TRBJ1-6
CASSPDRVDSPLHF
TGTGCCAGCTCACCGGACAGGGTAGATTCACCCCTCCACTTT
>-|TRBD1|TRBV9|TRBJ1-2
CASSPGTDGYTF
TGTGCCAGCAGCCCTGGGACAGATGGCTACACCTTC
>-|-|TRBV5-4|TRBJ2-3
CASSSGGPTDTQYF
TGTGCCAGCAGCTCGGGCGGCCCCACAGATACGCAGTATTTT
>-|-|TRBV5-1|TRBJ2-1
CASSPEEISPYNEQFF
TGCGCCAGCAGCCCCGAGGAGATATCTCCCTACAATGAGCAGTTCTTC
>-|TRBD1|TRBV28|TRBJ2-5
CASREGQGVSSETQYF
TGTGCCAGCAGAGAGGGACAGGGGGTTTCTTCGGAGACCCAGTACTTC
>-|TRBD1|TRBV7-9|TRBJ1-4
CASSFRTGGTNEKLFF
TGTGCCAGCAGCTTCCGGACAGGGGGGACTAATGAAAAACTGTTTTTT
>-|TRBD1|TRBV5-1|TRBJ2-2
CASSAGQGGPGELFF
TGCGCCAGCAGCGCGGGACAGGGGGGTCCCGGGGAGCTGTTTTTT
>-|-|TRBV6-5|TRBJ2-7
CASSPGTILVYEQYF
TGTGCCAGCAGTCCCGGGACCATCCTAGTCTACGAGCAGTACTTC
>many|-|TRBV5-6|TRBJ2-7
CASSFSYEQYF
TGTGCCAGCAGCTTCTCCTACGAGCAGTACTTC
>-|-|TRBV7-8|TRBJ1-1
CASSLASTTGHEAFF
TGTGCCAGCAGCTTAGCGTCTACGACAGGACATGAAGCTTTCTTT
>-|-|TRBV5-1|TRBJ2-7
CASGTHWSSYEQYF
TGCGCCAGCGGAACACACTGGAGCTCCTACGAGCAGTACTTC
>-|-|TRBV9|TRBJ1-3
CASSTQGNTIYF
TGTGCCAGCAGCACACAGGGAAACACCATATATTTT
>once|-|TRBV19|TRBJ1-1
CASSIDPGYGTEAFF
TGTGCCAGTAGTATAGATCCGGGGTATGGTACTGAAGCTTTCTTT
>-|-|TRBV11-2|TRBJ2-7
CASSMSGTPYEQYF
TGTGCCAGCAGCATGTCCGGGACGCCTTACGAGCAGTACTTC
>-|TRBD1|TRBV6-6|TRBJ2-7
CASSTSGTGREQYF
TGTGCCAGCAGTACTTCCGGGACAGGGCGCGAGCAGTACTTC
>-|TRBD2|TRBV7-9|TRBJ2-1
CASSPSGSSYNEQFF
TGTGCCAGCAGCCCTAGCGGAAGCTCCTACAATGAGCAGTTCTTC
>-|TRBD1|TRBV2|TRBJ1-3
CASSPRGQGFSGNTIYF
TGTGCCAGCAGTCCAAGGGGACAGGGCTTCTCTGGAAACACCATATATTTT
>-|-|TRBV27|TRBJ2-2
CASSYLYRGGLTGELFF
TGTGCCAGCAGTTACTTATACAGGGGAGGGCTGACCGGGGAGCTGTTTTTT
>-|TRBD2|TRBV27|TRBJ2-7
CASSRGAGGSSYEQYF
TGTGCCAGCAGTCGGGGGGCGGGAGGGAGCTCCTACGAGCAGTACTTC
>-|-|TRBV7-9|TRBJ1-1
CASSLVNQNTEAFF
TGTGCCAGCAGCTTAGTGAATCAGAACACTGAAGCTTTCTTT
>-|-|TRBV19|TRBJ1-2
CASSADFYGYTF
TGTGCCAGTAGTGCAGACTTCTATGGCTACACCTTC
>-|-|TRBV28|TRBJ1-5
CASSSGSGQPQHF
TGTGCCAGCAGTTCGGGGAGTGGGCAGCCCCAGCATTTT
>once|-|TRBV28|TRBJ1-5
CASSLPGSNQPQHF
TGTGCCAGCAGTTTACCGGGTAGCAATCAGCCCCAGCATTTT
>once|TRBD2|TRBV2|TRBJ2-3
CASQGMGGGSDTQYF
TGTGCGAGCCAAGGGATGGGCGGGGGGTCAGATACGCAGTATTTT
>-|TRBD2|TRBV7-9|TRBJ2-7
CASSLGELAGYHEQYF
TGTGCCAGCAGCTTAGGGGAACTAGCGGGATACCACGAGCAGTACTTC
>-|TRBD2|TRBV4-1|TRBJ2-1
CASSISGYGYNEQFF
TGCGCCAGCAGCATTAGCGGGTACGGGTACAATGAGCAGTTCTTC
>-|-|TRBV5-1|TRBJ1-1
CASSSGRASRGAEAFF
TGCGCCAGCAGCTCCGGCCGGGCCTCCCGGGGCGCTGAAGCTTTCTTT
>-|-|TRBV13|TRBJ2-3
CASSLYPRATDTQYF
TGTGCCAGCAGCCTCTATCCTAGGGCCACAGATACGCAGTATTTT
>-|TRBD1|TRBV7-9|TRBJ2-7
CASSAGQGANIHSYEQYF
TGTGCCAGCAGCGCTGGACAGGGAGCGAATATTCACTCCTACGAGCAGTACTTC
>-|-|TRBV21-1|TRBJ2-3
CASSKGGFQGVTQYF
TGTGCCAGCAGCAAAGGGGGGTTCCAGGGAGTTACGCAGTATTTT